This TCR beta chain comes out of a study of cytomegalovirus exposure and HLA in healthy donors. 13 Jbeta primers and 60 Vbeta primers were used for the PCR. Clones were sequenced by immunoSEQ multiplex PCR, and TCRdb holds only the in-frame ones, with some missing. This table has 110,000 to 150,000 clones, about 70% appearing once. In regard to this clone: Its antigen is still unknown.

Findings and caveats of the study: Later analysis found that TCR beta chains associated with HLA were more clonally expanded than other, equally common chains.

Trimming pared 6 bases from V and 7 bases from J, leaving 13 bases between. Germline CDR1 reads SGHVS; CDR2 reads FQNEAQ. This CDR3 has 14 amino acids. What was sequenced was PBMCs. The clonotype comes from an older woman in good health and CMV-seropositive. The chain has TRBV7-8 and TRBJ1-6; D ambiguous. As DNA, the CDR3 is TGTGCCAGCAGTTCAATGGTTGGCAATTCACCCCTCCACTTT. This gives the protein CASSSMVGNSPLHF. Based on the CDR3 plus reference TRBV7-8 and TRBJ1-6, the full variable domain is GAGVSQSPRYKVAKRGQDVALRCDPISGHVSLFWYQQALGQGPEFLTYFQNEAQLDKSGLPSDRFFAERPEGSVSTLKIQRTQQEDSAVYLCASSSMVGNSPLHFGNGTRLTVT.